The clone carrying this TCR beta chain was recorded a few times. These data originate in a study of blood T cell repertoires in COVID-19. Per germline, CDR1 MNHEY and CDR2 SVGAGI. With 7 bases removed from V and 3 bases from J, the gap between germline ends came to 13 bases. The CDR3 spans 14 residues. The method was immunoSEQ multiplex PCR; TCRdb's version includes in-frame clones alone and lacks a portion of them. Of fewer than 350,000 clones listed, 85% are singletons. Sample: PBMCs or T cells enriched from blood (not recorded which). This clonotype originated in a woman aged 50 to 60 who had recovered from COVID-19. V gene TRBV6-5 combines with J gene TRBJ2-1; no clear D gene. In DNA, the CDR3 is TGTGCCAGCAACCCCACTCGGGTCTACAATGAGCAGTTCTTC. This sequence encodes CASNPTRVYNEQFF.